Listed here are 7 T cell receptor beta chains from one sample, sequenced in a study of shared clonotypes between healthy human individuals (TCRdb year 2020). The protocol used for the library was the immunoSEQ multiplex PCR assay. In its TCRdb copy, this immuneACCESS table keeps in-frame sequences only and misses some clones. Where compared with another copy, unresolved V genes explain less than half of these, and the others have no known cause. Recorded for this sample are around 1.1 million clones; approximately 80% of them occurred a single time. The ten largest account for under 0.8% of the sample. The sample taken for sequencing was memory CD4+ T cells from PBMCs. According to the study, the label for this sample's cell subset or site signals: CD45RA-negative fraction. The receptor source for this set is a man aged 18 to 29 in good health. Some clones in this sample may be carry-over from other donors' samples.

This clone has just one count. The J gene is TRBJ2-7, the V gene TRBV5-4, with 8 bases identical to TRBD2. V lost 2 bases and J lost 0; bases outside the gene matches: 4. The CDR3 loop spans 15 amino acids. Germline CDR1 SGHNT, CDR2 YYREEE (reference sequence). CDR3 sequence reads: CASSLAGENSYEQYF. The CDR3 DNA sequence: TGTGCCAGCAGCTTAGCGGGAGAAAACTCCTACGAGCAGTACTTC.

The CDR3 region has the DNA TGTGCCAGCAGCCGGACTAGCGGGAGAGCCCTTGGGGGGCAGTACTTC. Its protein is CASSRTSGRALGGQYF. V is TRBV7-2 and J is TRBJ2-7; 13 bases are a match to TRBD2. The V gene end was trimmed by 5 bases and the J gene end by 9 bases; junction bases not matched to a gene: 13. Germline loops: CDR1 SGHTA, CDR2 FQGNSA. The CDR3 sequence is 16 residues long.

This clone was counted between two and nine times. The genes are TRBV28 and TRBJ2-4, with 7 bases that match TRBD1. Germline lookup yields CDR1 MDHEN and CDR2 SYDVKM. V trimming: 5 bases; J trimming: 16 bases; junction bases outside the gene matches: 14. The CDR3 loop spans 13 amino acids. Here the CDR3 reads CASSPLLSGTAYF. CDR3 in DNA: TGTGCCAGCAGTCCGCTCCTATCCGGGACAGCTTACTTC.

This clone has more than one count but fewer than ten. This sequence joins TRBV5-4 and TRBJ1-2, with 7 bases that match TRBD1. Trimming took 6 bases from V and 5 from J; bases not matched to a gene: 10. The CDR3 sequence is 14 residues long. CDR1 SGHNT and CDR2 YYREEE come from the germline V gene (reference sequence). CDR3 region: CASTFSGRGYGYTF. CDR3 in DNA: TGTGCCAGCACATTTAGCGGCAGGGGGTATGGCTACACCTTC.

The V gene is TRBV28, the J gene TRBJ1-2; weak D call: TRBD1 (6 bases). Looked up from germline, CDR1 is MDHEN and CDR2 is SYDVKM. The CDR3 sequence is 14 residues long. V was trimmed by 4 bases and J by 5 bases, leaving 14 bases between them. The CDR3 DNA reads as TGTGCCAGCAGTTGGAGGAGAGGGGGTTATGGCTACACCTTC. This translates into CASSWRRGGYGYTF.

The chain links TRBV5-1 to TRBJ1-4, with D possibly being TRBD1 (5 bases). The CDR3 consists of 14 residues. CDR1 SGHRS and CDR2 YFSETQ come from the germline V gene. With 5 bases removed from V and 3 bases from J, the gap between germline ends came to 11 bases. The CDR3 here is CASSPGAANEKLFF. In DNA, the CDR3 is TGCGCCAGCAGTCCCGGGGCTGCTAATGAAAAACTGTTTTTT.

This chain uses TRBV7-3 with TRBJ2-7, with a weak D call TRBD2 (5 bases). V was pared by 5 bases and J by 4 bases, with 24 bases between. Germline CDR1 and CDR2: SGHTA and FQGTGA. The CDR3 is 17 amino acids. Written as DNA, the CDR3 is TGTGCCAGCAGCCCAACTTCGGGCAGATCTAGCTTATACGAGCAGTACTTC. Translation: CASSPTSGRSSLYEQYF.